This is a list of T cell receptor beta chains from one sample in a study of response to subunit inactivated influenza vaccine. In TCRdb, the RT-PCR reads were re-called with MiXCR into one record per CDR3 protein. The profile shows a few hundred thousand distinct CDR3 sequences, roughly 15% of them singletons. The sequencing used PBMCs from blood, collected 12 days after vaccination. Every receptor here comes from a man aged 50 to 59 who received an inactivated influenza vaccine. The CDR3 runs from the conserved cysteine through the conserved F or W. D genes are given only for firm matches. Only some rows state a clone size, as once, few, many or a class for expanded clones.

J: TRBJ2-3
size: .
V: TRBV7-9
D: .
CDR3: CASSSGLFTQYF
DNA: TGTGCCAGCAGCTCGGGACTCTTCACGCAGTATTTT

J: TRBJ1-2
size: .
V: TRBV15
D: .
CDR3: CATSREYSGTRTWSYTF
DNA: TGTGCCACCAGCAGAGAATACTCAGGGACAAGAACATGGTCCTACACCTTC

J: TRBJ1-4
size: .
V: TRBV20-1
D: .
CDR3: CSASGLGEEKLFF
DNA: TGCAGTGCTAGCGGCCTGGGGGAGGAAAAACTGTTTTTT

J: TRBJ2-3
size: few
V: TRBV7-9
D: .
CDR3: CASSLSGGGRADTQYF
DNA: TGTGCCAGCAGCTTATCAGGAGGGGGTCGCGCAGATACGCAGTATTTT

J: TRBJ2-3
size: few
V: TRBV29-1
D: .
CDR3: CSVDATSTDTQYF
DNA: TGCAGCGTTGATGCGACTAGCACAGATACGCAGTATTTT

J: TRBJ2-1
size: few
V: TRBV5-5
D: TRBD2
CDR3: CASSVSGSLAEQFF
DNA: TGTGCCAGCAGCGTTAGCGGGAGTTTAGCTGAGCAGTTCTTC

J: TRBJ2-5
size: few
V: TRBV5-5
D: .
CDR3: CASSPRPGTGAGETQYF
DNA: TGTGCCAGCAGCCCTCGTCCCGGGACAGGAGCGGGGGAGACCCAGTACTTC

J: TRBJ2-2
size: .
V: TRBV19
D: .
CDR3: CASSIRRNRGTRTGELFF
DNA: TGTGCCAGTAGTATTCGTCGCAACAGGGGGACTAGGACCGGGGAGCTGTTTTTT

J: TRBJ2-7
size: .
V: TRBV12-3/TRBV12-4
D: TRBD2
CDR3: CASTQQTSGAYEQYF
DNA: TGTGCCAGCACACAACAGACTAGCGGAGCTTACGAGCAGTACTTC

J: TRBJ1-4
size: .
V: TRBV7-2
D: .
CDR3: CASSFGTGSEKLFF
DNA: TGTGCCAGCAGCTTCGGGACGGGTAGTGAAAAACTGTTTTTT

J: TRBJ2-7
size: .
V: TRBV3-1
D: .
CDR3: CASGPGDLCEQYF
DNA: TGTGCCAGCGGCCCCGGGGACCTCTGCGAGCAGTACTTC

J: TRBJ2-3
size: many
V: TRBV12-3/TRBV12-4
D: .
CDR3: CASSPPRRYTDTQYF
DNA: TGTGCCAGCAGCCCCCCGCGGCGGTACACAGATACGCAGTATTTT

J: TRBJ2-1
size: .
V: TRBV6-2/TRBV6-3
D: .
CDR3: CASSYSSGAFNEQFF
DNA: TGTGCCAGCAGTTACTCGAGCGGTGCTTTCAATGAGCAGTTCTTC

J: TRBJ2-3
size: few
V: TRBV5-1
D: .
CDR3: CASSLGASSADTQYF
DNA: TGCGCCAGCAGCTTGGGGGCGTCTAGCGCAGATACGCAGTATTTT

J: TRBJ2-7
size: .
V: TRBV9
D: TRBD2
CDR3: CASSEAPGGSGTYEQYF
DNA: TGTGCCAGCAGCGAGGCCCCTGGGGGTAGCGGGACCTACGAGCAGTACTTC

J: TRBJ1-6
size: .
V: TRBV4-3
D: .
CDR3: CASSLAVRGGNSPLHF
DNA: TGCGCCAGCAGCCTCGCCGTTAGGGGCGGAAATTCACCCCTCCACTTT

J: TRBJ1-1
size: few
V: TRBV20-1
D: .
CDR3: CSARDISGTGVAGTEAFF
DNA: TGCAGTGCTAGAGACATAAGCGGGACGGGGGTAGCCGGCACTGAAGCTTTCTTT

J: TRBJ1-6
size: .
V: TRBV4-2
D: .
CDR3: CASSQVEGYNSPLHF
DNA: TGTGCCAGCAGCCAAGTCGAGGGCTATAATTCACCCCTCCACTTT

J: TRBJ2-5
size: .
V: TRBV29-1
D: .
CDR3: CSVDWGRETQYF
DNA: TGCAGCGTTGACTGGGGGCGGGAGACCCAGTACTTC

J: TRBJ2-5
size: .
V: TRBV28
D: TRBD2
CDR3: CASSVAGASARETQYF
DNA: TGTGCCAGCAGTGTAGCGGGAGCCTCAGCAAGGGAGACCCAGTACTTC

J: TRBJ2-7
size: few
V: TRBV5-1
D: TRBD1
CDR3: CASSTGGNEQYF
DNA: TGCGCCAGCAGCACAGGGGGTAACGAGCAGTACTTC

J: TRBJ1-1
size: few
V: TRBV3-1
D: .
CDR3: CASSQQGTEAFF
DNA: TGTGCCAGCAGCCAACAGGGCACTGAAGCTTTCTTT

J: TRBJ2-5
size: few
V: TRBV20-1
D: TRBD2
CDR3: CSALSGRQETQYF
DNA: TGCAGTGCTCTGAGCGGGAGGCAGGAGACCCAGTACTTC

J: TRBJ1-4
size: .
V: TRBV20-1
D: .
CDR3: CSAGPEYSNEKLFF
DNA: TGCAGTGCTGGTCCTGAGTACTCTAATGAAAAACTGTTTTTT

J: TRBJ2-7
size: few
V: TRBV20-1
D: TRBD1
CDR3: CSASRGRGQRYYEQYF
DNA: TGCAGTGCTAGCCGGGGTAGGGGGCAAAGATACTACGAGCAGTACTTC

J: TRBJ2-5
size: many
V: TRBV20-1
D: .
CDR3: CSARVWEKETQYF
DNA: TGCAGTGCTAGAGTGTGGGAGAAAGAGACCCAGTACTTC

J: TRBJ1-5
size: few
V: TRBV28
D: .
CDR3: CASRAQGSDNQPQHF
DNA: TGTGCCAGCAGAGCACAGGGTTCTGACAATCAGCCCCAGCATTTT

J: TRBJ2-5
size: .
V: TRBV20-1
D: TRBD2
CDR3: CSAIYPIAGAVETQYF
DNA: TGCAGTGCTATCTACCCTATAGCGGGAGCGGTCGAGACCCAGTACTTC

J: TRBJ2-7
size: few
V: TRBV29-1
D: .
CDR3: CSVEKVGPAREQYF
DNA: TGCAGCGTTGAAAAAGTGGGCCCGGCGCGGGAGCAGTACTTC

J: TRBJ2-1
size: .
V: TRBV3-1
D: TRBD2
CDR3: CASSQTGGQLEQFF
DNA: TGTGCCAGCAGCCAAACGGGGGGGCAACTTGAGCAGTTCTTC

J: TRBJ1-3
size: .
V: TRBV28
D: .
CDR3: CASSLLAYGNTIYF
DNA: TGTGCCAGCAGTTTATTGGCTTATGGAAACACCATATATTTT

J: TRBJ2-3
size: .
V: TRBV7-2
D: TRBD1
CDR3: CASSLAGTGAGTDTQYF
DNA: TGTGCCAGCAGCTTAGCCGGGACAGGGGCCGGCACAGATACGCAGTATTTT

J: TRBJ2-5
size: .
V: TRBV10-2
D: TRBD2
CDR3: CASSRTLAGGRGPQETQYF
DNA: TGCGCCAGCAGCCGAACACTAGCGGGGGGCCGCGGCCCACAAGAGACCCAGTACTTC